Shown below are 15 T cell receptor beta chains from a single sample sequenced in a study of regulatory T cells in long-lasting Graves disease. Combining iRepertoire HTBI primers with Arm-PCR of CDR3 regions, the authors built TCR beta libraries. TCRdb processed the multiplex PCR reads anew with MiXCR; each CDR3 protein has one entry. The repertoire holds around 420,000 distinct CDR3 sequences, with roughly a sixth as singletons. Time point given: newly diagnosed GD, antithyroid drugs for less than 3 months. RNA extracted from PBMCs served as the sequencing template. Here the sequenced sample was peripheral blood mononuclear cells (PBMCs), taken at new diagnosis, from a patient treated with antithyroid drugs. All receptors come from a female donor with Graves disease.

Only a few counts were recorded for this clonotype. The V and J genes are TRBV10-1 and TRBJ2-1; TRBD2 matches 11 bases. Looked up from germline, CDR1 is WNHNN and CDR2 is SYGVQD (reference sequence). The CDR3 has 18 residues. J lost 1 base, V lost 6 bases, and 11 bases had no gene match. CDR3 residues: CASSPGVAGGRSYNEQFF. The DNA for the CDR3 is TGCGCCAGCAGCCCGGGAGTAGCGGGAGGGCGGTCCTACAATGAGCAGTTCTTC.

This clonotype has a handful of counts. The V gene is TRBV28, the J gene TRBJ1-3; 9 positions agree with TRBD1. Germline CDR1 is MDHEN and CDR2 is SYDVKM. The CDR3 has 16 amino acids. Trimming took 2 bases from V and 15 from J; bases not matched to a gene: 17. The CDR3 DNA reads TGTGCCAGCAGTTTAATTCCCCCGGGACAGGGCACACCTAGATATTTT. Protein: CASSLIPPGQGTPRYF.

The CDR3 reads CASSYGENGYTF. The CDR3 DNA follows: TGTGCCAGCAGTTACGGGGAGAATGGCTACACCTTC. The chain is built from TRBV6-2 or TRBV6-3 and TRBJ1-2; D gene ambiguous. Trimming left V 2 bases short and J 6 bases short, with 7 bases between. The CDR3 loop spans 12 amino acids. CDR1 MNHEY and CDR2 SVGEGT come from the germline V gene.

V is TRBV19 and J is TRBJ2-4, with D perhaps matching TRBD1 (5 bases). The ends were cut back, 5 bases at V and 3 bases at J, with 14 bases in the middle. CDR3 length: 15 residues. Germline V gives CDR1 LNHDA, CDR2 SQIVND (reference sequence). The CDR3 nucleotides read TGTGCCAGTAGTGCCTCAGGGATAGTCAAAAACATTCAGTACTTC. Encoded protein: CASSASGIVKNIQYF.

The chain has TRBV11-2 and TRBJ2-2; a possible D gene is TRBD2 (6 bases). V lost 8 bases and J lost 3, with 10 bases in between. The CDR3 extends over 13 amino acids. Germline V CDR1 and CDR2: SGHAT, FQNNGV. CDR3 DNA: TGTGCCAGCGAGGAGGGCGACACCGGGGAGCTGTTTTTT. It yields the protein CASEEGDTGELFF.

There are many counts of this clonotype. The CDR3 DNA sequence: TGCAGTGCTAGAGATCATCACCAGTTGGGTGAAAAACTGTTTTTT. As protein: CSARDHHQLGEKLFF. The chain links TRBV20-1 to TRBJ1-4; D uncertain. Between the trimmed V and J ends, which lost 0 bases and 7 bases, there was a span of 15 bases. The CDR3 extends over 15 amino acids. From germline, CDR1 is DFQATT and CDR2 SNEGSKA (reference sequence).

This clonotype was picked up many times. The chain joins TRBV6-5 to TRBJ2-7; D gene uncertain. Per the germline V gene, CDR1 is MNHEY and CDR2 is SVGAGI. Trimming stripped 4 bases from V and 10 bases from J, with 20 bases between. The CDR3 spans 14 residues. The CDR3 sequence is CASSSGVSAATQYF. Here the CDR3 DNA reads TGTGCCAGCAGTTCAGGCGTCAGCGCCGCTACTCAGTACTTC.

The V call is TRBV7-6, the J call TRBJ2-7; 11 bases are a match to TRBD2. Germline V gene data show CDR1 as SGHVS and CDR2 as FNYEAQ. Trimming at V came to 4 bases and at J to 4 bases, leaving 9 bases not matched to a gene. This CDR3 comprises 16 residues. The CDR3 spells CASSYETSGNSYEQYF. As DNA, the CDR3 is TGTGCCAGCAGCTACGAGACTAGCGGGAATTCGTACGAGCAGTACTTC.

Remarks on this clonotype: A clone one base away is much larger, so this may be a read error. J is TRBJ2-1 and V is TRBV20-1; D gene uncertain. The CDR3 runs to 13 residues. V dropped 0 bases and J dropped 13 bases, with 16 bases sitting between them. Germline lookup yields CDR1 DFQATT and CDR2 SNEGSKA (reference sequence). The CDR3 sequence: CSARDHEKETQFF. As DNA, the CDR3 is TGCAGTGCTAGAGATCACGAGAAAGAGACCCAGTTCTTC.

The genes are TRBV20-1 and TRBJ1-4; TRBD1 matches at 8 bases. Germline CDR1 is DFQATT and CDR2 is SNEGSKA (reference sequence). This CDR3 spans 15 amino acids. With V trimmed by 6 bases and J by 4 bases, 10 bases remained unmatched. The CDR3 bases are TGCAGTGCCAATGCGGGACAGGCTAATAATGAAAAACTGTTTTTT. Its protein product is CSANAGQANNEKLFF.

This clonotype was counted ten times or more. The chain joins TRBV4-2 to TRBJ2-3; 8 bases are a match to TRBD2. Trimming cost V 4 bases and J 4 bases; bases outside gene matches: 13. In germline, CDR1 is LGHNA, CDR2 YNFKEQ. CDR3 size: 17 residues. The CDR3 DNA reads as TGTGCCAGCAGCCGAGGGCCAACTAGCGGCATGTCAGATACGCAGTATTTT. Its protein product is CASSRGPTSGMSDTQYF.

This rearrangement joins TRBV28 to TRBJ1-3; a weak D match, TRBD1 (6 bases). The CDR3 spans 15 residues. Germline V gene lookup returns CDR1 MDHEN and CDR2 SYDVKM. Trimming removed 5 bases at V and 4 bases at J, with 15 bases between. The DNA of the CDR3 is TGTGCCAGCAGTCTCTCGACAGGCGCAGGAAACACCATATATTTT. Residues: CASSLSTGAGNTIYF.

Note on this clonotype: Possible read error: a much larger clone is one base away. The chain employs TRBV6-2 or TRBV6-3 and TRBJ1-6; unclear D gene. The CDR3 runs 17 residues. The V gene's germline CDR1 is MNHEY and CDR2 SVGEGT. CDR3 sequence reads: CASSLAIEGPNNSPPHF. The CDR3 nucleotides are TGTGCCAGCAGTTTAGCGATTGAGGGCCCCAATAATTCACCCCCCCACTTT.

The CDR3 region is CAWKRMGTSGRGSYNEQFF. The CDR3 DNA sequence: TGTGCCTGGAAGCGTATGGGGACTAGCGGGAGAGGATCCTACAATGAGCAGTTCTTC. The J gene is TRBJ2-1, the V gene TRBV30, with 14 bases lining up with TRBD2. V shed 4 bases and J 1 base; nucleotides not matched to a gene: 12. Germline lookup yields CDR1 GTSNPN and CDR2 SVGIG (reference sequence). The CDR3 covers 19 residues. The variable domain in full, completed from reference TRBV30 and TRBJ2-1, reads SQTIHQWPATLVQPVGSPLSLECTVEGTSNPNLYWYRQAAGRGLQLLFYSVGIGQISSEVPQNLSASRPQDRQFILSSKKLLLSDSGFYLCAWKRMGTSGRGSYNEQFFGPGTRLTVL.

This clonotype was counted at least ten times. J is TRBJ2-3 and V is TRBV7-3, with 10 bases identical to TRBD2. In germline, CDR1 is SGHTA, CDR2 FQGTGA. CDR3 size: 18 residues. Trimming took 0 bases from V and 6 from J; bases not matched to a gene: 12. The CDR3 DNA is TGTGCCAGCAGCTTAACTCCGCCGCGAAGAGCGGGAGGGGATACGCAGTATTTT. This sequence encodes CASSLTPPRRAGGDTQYF.